The present T cell receptor (beta chain) was sequenced within a study of identical twins. The study, taken as a whole, reports: A cross-sectional statistical analysis, not follow-up of the same donors, supported the conclusions. Insertions ran lower in abundant cord blood beta clonotypes, though not in memory repertoires.

A word on this clonotype: Antigen specificity is unknown.

V lost 0 bases, J lost 2 bases, and 11 bases stayed unmatched. The germline V gene has CDR1 WNHNN and CDR2 SYGVQD (reference sequence). The CDR3 sequence is 18 residues long. A single record per CDR3 protein comes from TCRdb applying MiXCR to the 5' RACE reads. The sample holds 1.5 million to 2 million distinct CDR3 sequences; more than 30% are singletons and the top ten take over 0.25%. Sequences were obtained from cord blood. V gene TRBV10-1 combines with J gene TRBJ1-2, with TRBD1 identical over 8 bases. This clonotype was obtained from a newborn girl in good health. CDR3: CASSESPGQGGKNYGYTF. CDR3 nucleotide sequence: TGCGCCAGCAGTGAGTCGCCAGGACAGGGCGGGAAGAACTATGGCTACACCTTC.